This T cell receptor (beta chain) was retrieved from a study of blood T cell repertoires in COVID-19. Produced via immunoSEQ multiplex PCR; TCRdb's table is partial and in-frame only. The table includes about 220,000 clones, about 79% detected once. In germline, CDR1 is SGHRS, CDR2 YFSETQ. V lost 5 bases to trimming and J lost 1 base, with 10 bases between them. The CDR3 is made up of 13 amino acids. The sequenced sample consisted of PBMCs or T cells enriched from blood (not recorded which). The chain combines TRBV5-1 with TRBJ2-7; no definite D call. The source of this sequence is a woman aged 55-75 years who had recovered from COVID-19. CDR3 nucleotides: TGCGCCAGCAGGGAGTCCGGATCCTACGAGCAGTACTTC. Its protein is CASRESGSYEQYF.